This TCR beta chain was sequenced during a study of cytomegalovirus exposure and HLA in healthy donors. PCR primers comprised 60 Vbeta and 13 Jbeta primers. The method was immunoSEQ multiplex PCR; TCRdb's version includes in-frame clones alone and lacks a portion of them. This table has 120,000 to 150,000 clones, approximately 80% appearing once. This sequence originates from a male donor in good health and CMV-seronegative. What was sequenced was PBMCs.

The CDR3 DNA follows: TGCGCCAGCAGCTTTCTACGTGGGGAGGGGGACACTGAAGCTTTCTTT. This sequence encodes CASSFLRGEGDTEAFF. The chain combines TRBV5-1 with TRBJ1-1, with D perhaps TRBD1 (6 bases). Per germline, CDR1 SGHRS and CDR2 YFSETQ. Trimming pared 2 bases from V and 3 bases from J, leaving 17 bases between. The CDR3 covers 16 residues.